Presented here are 4 T cell receptor beta chains from one specimen sequenced in a study of early T cells in non-severe SARS-CoV-2 infection. TCRdb independently ran MiXCR on the 5' RACE reads; one entry per CDR3 protein. The table lists about 44,000 distinct CDR3 sequences, 6.1% of them singletons, with roughly an eighth in the top ten. The sequenced material came from whole blood. Receptors were obtained from an adult who was a healthcare worker with PCR-confirmed SARS-CoV-2 infection or an uninfected control (not recorded which).

There are many counts of this clonotype. The chain has TRBV5-1 and TRBJ2-3, with TRBD2 as a possible D gene (7 bases). CDR3 length: 13 residues. With 2 bases removed from V and 6 bases from J, the gap between germline ends came to 10 bases. The germline V gene encodes CDR1 SGHRS and CDR2 YFSETQ. The CDR3 DNA reads as TGCGCCAGCAGCTTTGGGGGGGCGGATACGCAGTATTTT. Translating gives CASSFGGADTQYF.

In its sample, this clonotype was seen many times. V is TRBV7-9 and J is TRBJ1-4; no clear D gene. Germline V gene lookup returns CDR1 SEHNR and CDR2 FQNEAQ (reference sequence). V lost 2 bases and J lost 5, with 9 bases in between. The CDR3 sequence is 14 residues long. CDR3 bases: TGTGCCAGCAGCTTATCGTCAGCGAATGAAAAACTGTTTTTT. As protein: CASSLSSANEKLFF. The full variable domain, its missing parts supplied by reference TRBV7-9 and TRBJ1-4, is DTGVSQNPRHKITKRGQNVTFRCDPISEHNRLYWYRQTLGQGPEFLTYFQNEAQLEKSRLLSDRFSAERPKGSFSTLEIQRTEQGDSAMYLCASSLSSANEKLFFGSGTQLSVL.

This clonotype was observed at least ten times. The J gene is TRBJ1-1, the V gene TRBV5-4, with 8 bases matching TRBD1. V trimming: 4 bases; J trimming: 3 bases; junction bases outside the gene matches: 8. This CDR3 comprises 15 residues. Germline assignment: CDR1 SGHNT and CDR2 YYREEE (reference sequence). The CDR3 DNA sequence: TGTGCCAGCAGCCCAGGCAGGGGGCGCGACACTGAAGCTTTCTTT. This gives the protein CASSPGRGRDTEAFF.

This clonotype has ten or more counts. The rearrangement joins TRBV6-4 to TRBJ2-1, with 8 bases matching TRBD1. The CDR3 covers 15 residues. After removal of 3 bases from V and 8 bases from J, the junction contained 9 bases not matched to a gene. The germline V gene has CDR1 MRHNA and CDR2 SNTAGT. The CDR3 coding sequence is TGTGCCAGCAGTGAAAGCAGGGGGCGTGGAGATGAGCAGTTCTTC. It specifies CASSESRGRGDEQFF.